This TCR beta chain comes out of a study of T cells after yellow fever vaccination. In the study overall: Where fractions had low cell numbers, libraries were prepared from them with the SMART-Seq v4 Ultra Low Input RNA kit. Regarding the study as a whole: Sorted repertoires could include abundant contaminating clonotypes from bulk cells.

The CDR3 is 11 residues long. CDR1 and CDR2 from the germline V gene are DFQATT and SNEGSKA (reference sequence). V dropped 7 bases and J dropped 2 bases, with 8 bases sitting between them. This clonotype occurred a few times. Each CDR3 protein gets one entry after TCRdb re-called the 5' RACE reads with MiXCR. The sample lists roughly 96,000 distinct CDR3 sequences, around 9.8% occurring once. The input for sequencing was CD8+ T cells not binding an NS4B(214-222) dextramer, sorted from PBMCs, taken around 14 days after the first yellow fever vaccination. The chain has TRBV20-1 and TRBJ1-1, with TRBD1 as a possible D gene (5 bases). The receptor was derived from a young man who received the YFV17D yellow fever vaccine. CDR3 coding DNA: TGCAGTGTCAGGGAAAACACTGAAGCTTTCTTT. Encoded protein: CSVRENTEAFF.